This is a list of T cell receptor beta chains from one sample in a study of a mutant IDH1 vaccine in newly diagnosed glioma. The table came from immunoSEQ multiplex PCR; TCRdb's copy has only in-frame clones and leaves some out. The table has fewer than 85,000 clones, roughly 85% seen once; the top ten hold 2.9%. The source was PBMCs, collected from a glioma patient treated with radiotherapy, temozolomide or both. Receptors were obtained from a man between 25 and 39 years old with glioma. CDR3s include the opening cysteine and the closing phenylalanine or tryptophan. D genes are given only for firm matches. Not all rows give a size; the values are once, few, many and, for expanded clones, a class.

size,V,D,J,CDR3,DNA
.,TRBV5-5,.,TRBJ2-1,CASSPRPARDEQFF,TGTGCCAGCAGCCCACGGCCCGCCCGCGATGAGCAGTTCTTC
.,TRBV5-1,.,TRBJ2-7,CASSVPSYEQYF,TGCGCCAGCAGCGTCCCCTCCTACGAGCAGTACTTC
.,TRBV7-9,.,TRBJ2-5,CASSFFGRQETQYF,TGTGCCAGCAGCTTTTTCGGACGGCAAGAGACCCAGTACTTC
.,TRBV6-6,TRBD1,TRBJ2-1,CASSPGQAQFF,TGTGCCAGCAGCCCCGGACAGGCGCAGTTCTTC
.,TRBV19,TRBD1,TRBJ1-5,CASSHRQGYSNQPQHF,TGTGCCAGTAGTCACCGACAGGGGTATAGCAATCAGCCCCAGCATTTT
.,TRBV7-9,.,TRBJ2-7,CASSFFRPYEQYF,TGTGCCAGCAGCTTTTTTAGACCCTACGAGCAGTACTTC
.,TRBV11-3,TRBD1,TRBJ2-1,CASSLHRTGGPISSYNEQFF,TGTGCCAGCAGCTTACACAGGACAGGGGGCCCTATTAGCTCCTACAATGAGCAGTTCTTC
.,TRBV2,TRBD1,TRBJ1-4,CASSDSSNTGGFEKLFF,TGTGCCAGCAGTGACTCATCAAACACAGGGGGCTTTGAAAAACTGTTTTTT
once,TRBV20-1,.,TRBJ2-7,CSAREGGEQYF,TGCAGTGCTAGAGAAGGAGGCGAGCAGTACTTC
.,TRBV7-6,.,TRBJ2-2,CASSLAQDGPTGELFF,TGTGCCAGCAGCTTAGCACAGGACGGTCCCACCGGGGAGCTGTTTTTT
.,TRBV19,TRBD2,TRBJ2-2,CASSPASGGWAGELFF,TGTGCCAGTAGCCCGGCGAGCGGGGGGTGGGCCGGGGAGCTGTTTTTT
.,TRBV7-9,.,TRBJ2-6,CASSSGRLQGLGANVLTF,TGTGCCAGCAGCTCCGGACGTCTTCAAGGACTAGGGGCCAACGTCCTGACTTTC
.,TRBV7-6,TRBD1,TRBJ2-7,CASSSAGTGDEQYF,TGTGCCAGCAGCTCAGCAGGGACAGGGGATGAGCAGTACTTC
.,TRBV6-5,.,TRBJ2-2,CASSGGELFF,TGTGCCAGCAGTGGCGGGGAGCTGTTTTTT
.,TRBV5-6,TRBD1,TRBJ1-2,CASSFRDRGTYGYTF,TGTGCCAGCAGCTTCCGGGACAGGGGAACCTATGGCTACACCTTC
.,TRBV19,TRBD1,TRBJ1-2,CAATTGGYGYTF,TGTGCCGCTACGACAGGGGGCTATGGCTACACCTTC
.,TRBV19,TRBD2,TRBJ2-7,CASSNGLAGEQYF,TGTGCCAGTAGTAATGGACTAGCGGGGGAGCAGTACTTC
once,TRBV7-9,.,TRBJ2-2,CASSLGGRAGAAGELFF,TGTGCCAGCAGCTTAGGTGGGCGTGCGGGCGCGGCCGGGGAGCTGTTTTTT
medium-sized,TRBV4-1,.,TRBJ1-1,CASSQDDAGGGAFF,TGCGCCAGCAGCCAAGATGATGCAGGCGGGGGAGCTTTCTTT
.,TRBV29-1,TRBD1,TRBJ2-1,CSVEQGDLRGNEQFF,TGCAGCGTTGAGCAGGGGGACCTACGGGGCAATGAGCAGTTCTTC
.,TRBV5-1,TRBD1,TRBJ1-2,CASSSGQAPGYTF,TGCGCCAGCAGCTCGGGACAGGCTCCCGGCTACACCTTC
.,TRBV7-9,.,TRBJ1-2,CASSLASSILGFGYTF,TGTGCCAGTAGTCTGGCGTCGAGTATCCTAGGCTTTGGCTACACCTTC
.,TRBV6-1,.,TRBJ2-4,CASSENKNIQYF,TGTGCCAGCAGTGAGAACAAAAACATTCAGTACTTC
.,TRBV29-1,.,TRBJ1-6,CSVRQSINSPLHF,TGCAGCGTTAGACAGAGTATTAATTCACCCCTCCACTTT
.,TRBV19,.,TRBJ1-3,CASSIGRAPGNTIYF,TGTGCCAGTAGTATTGGGAGGGCTCCGGGAAACACCATATATTTT
.,TRBV29-1,TRBD2,TRBJ2-3,CSVTSGGATQYF,TGCAGCGTTACTAGCGGGGGGGCAACGCAGTATTTT
.,TRBV7-2,.,TRBJ1-2,CASSLARAGLTDF,TGTGCCAGCAGCTTAGCGCGGGCAGGGCTAACGGACTTC